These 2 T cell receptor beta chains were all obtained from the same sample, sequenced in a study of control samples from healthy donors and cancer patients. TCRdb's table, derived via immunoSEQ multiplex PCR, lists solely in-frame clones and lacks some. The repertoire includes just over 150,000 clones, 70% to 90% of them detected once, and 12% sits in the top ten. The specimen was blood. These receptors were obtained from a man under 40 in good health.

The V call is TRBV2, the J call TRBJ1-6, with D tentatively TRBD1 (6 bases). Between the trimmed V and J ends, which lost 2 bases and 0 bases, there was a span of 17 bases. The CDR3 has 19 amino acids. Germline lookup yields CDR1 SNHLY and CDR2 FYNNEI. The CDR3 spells CASSEIGGGPSSYNSPLHF. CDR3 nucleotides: TGTGCCAGCAGTGAAATCGGGGGCGGCCCCAGCTCCTATAATTCACCCCTCCACTTT.

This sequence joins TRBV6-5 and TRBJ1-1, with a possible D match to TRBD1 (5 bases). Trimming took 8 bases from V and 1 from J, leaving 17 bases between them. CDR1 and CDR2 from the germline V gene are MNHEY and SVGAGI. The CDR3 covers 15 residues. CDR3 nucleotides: TGTGCCAGCGCGGCCTCGGTGGGGGGGAACACTGAAGCTTTCTTT. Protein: CASAASVGGNTEAFF.